Described below is a single T cell receptor beta chain sequence and its context. This clone was seen once. The antigen this receptor binds is unknown. No base-level quality is on record; no much larger clone is a single base apart. At diagnosis, peripheral blood, uninvolved tumor-adjacent lung and tumor were collected and were preserved as a mix of fresh-frozen and FFPE material. For TCR repertoire profiling, blood samples were analyzed as peripheral blood mononuclear cells. The sample belongs to a study of T cells in localized non-small cell lung cancer (dated by TCRdb to about 2020). For the wider study: The study analyzed T cell repertoires of hundreds of early-stage NSCLC patients, comparing tumors and uninvolved tumor-adjacent lungs. The cohort consisted of approximately 240 treatment-naive NSCLC patients whose localized lung tumors had been resected. The mean age of the NSCLC patients was around 65 years, with 130 or so men and around 100 women.

The immunoSEQ Assay was used to sequence TCR beta CDR3 regions from DNA. As for the authors' bioinformatics: To compute T cell density, TCR beta template counts were normalized to usable DNA, which was estimated by amplifying housekeeping genes. Richness was estimated with the preseqR package, extrapolating to 400,000 templates for PBMC samples and 120,000 templates for tissue samples. Clonality was defined as one minus Pielou's evenness. To identify tissue-enriched TCRs, differential abundance testing was run on productive amino-acid clonotypes with a minimum total count of 5 and an alpha of 0.1. The Jaccard Index and the Morisita Overlap Index were used to measure repertoire overlap between compartments. GLIPH clustered TCR beta CDR3s with public tetramer-defined viral CDR3s; viral motifs required at least three viral sequences plus V-gene enrichment. Not all clones reach the TCRdb copy of this immuneACCESS table, which keeps in-frame sequences only. Checked studies attribute under half of the gap to unresolved V genes and leave the rest unexplained. The DNA was the basis for D and trimming; V, J and clone size are from that table. Here the sample has about 24,000 clones; 88% occur a single time. The top ten clones comprise around 6.1% of the sample.

CDR1 MNHNS and CDR2 SASEGT are derived from the germline V gene. The CDR3, from cysteine to phenylalanine, totals 19 residues. The kept DNA is CDR3 alone, 57 bases in frame from the first base. Germline trimming: 4 bases from V, 1 base from J; junction bases outside gene matches: 14. General study outcomes and caveats: Higher T cell density in blood was associated with longer overall survival, whereas higher clonality in adjacent lung was associated with shorter survival. A median of around 57 of the top 100 tumor clones turned up in the paired uninvolved adjacent lung, and approximately 30 of those clones also ranked among the top 100 of that same adjacent lung. Since the design was exploratory, TCR variables were selected using unadjusted p-values with no false-discovery rate correction. Uninvolved tumor-adjacent lung showed the highest T cell clonality, higher than tumor, which suggests more focused antigenic responses in the adjacent lung. Because multi-region sequencing of the tumors was not done, intratumor heterogeneity could not be ruled out.

The sequence derives from a man aged 40 to 75 with stage II lung adenocarcinoma. The chain was built from TRBV6-1 and TRBJ2-7, with TRBD1 identical over 12 junction bases. The sequences come from PBMCs, collected before any cancer treatment. The nucleotides are TGTGCCAGCAGTGCCCGGGACAGGGGGCTCCCTAGTTTTTCCTACGAGCAGTACTTC. This encodes CASSARDRGLPSFSYEQYF.